The clone carrying this T cell receptor beta chain appeared a few times. This sample was taken from a study of T cell responses to AZD1222 COVID-19 vaccine. V lost 4 bases and J lost 1, with 10 bases in between. The CDR3 is made up of 15 amino acids. Per the germline V gene, CDR1 is MNHEY and CDR2 is SVGAGI. Data came from immunoSEQ multiplex PCR; TCRdb stores just in-frame clones and leaves some out. The sample yields roughly 150,000 clones, around 88% seen once. The genes are TRBV6-5 and TRBJ1-4; tentatively, D is TRBD1 (5 bases). The clonotype comes from an adult who received the AZD1222 COVID-19 vaccine. Material: peripheral blood, obtained 28 days after the second AZD1222 dose. CDR3: CASSSRGRTNEKLFF. In DNA, the CDR3 is TGTGCCAGCAGTTCCCGGGGGAGAACTAATGAAAAACTGTTTTTT.